The text below deals with one T cell receptor (beta chain). The antigen is undetermined. Assay runs were performed at deep level. Under the authors' procedure: Quality scores were absent from the junction-only immunoSEQ sequences, so filtering differed. Produced via immunoSEQ multiplex PCR; TCRdb's table is partial and in-frame only. The V and J calls and clone size come from that table; D and trimming were worked out from the DNA. This sample carries some 900,000 clones, approximately 80% of them seen once, and the ten largest clones take around 1.4%. The data originate from a study of shared clonotypes between healthy human individuals. Findings and caveats of the study: Unshared clonotypes carried lower generation probabilities than those common to all four donors.

The CDR3 sequence is 14 residues long. Trimming took 1 base from V and 6 from J, leaving 10 bases between them. Germline values: CDR1 SGHTA, CDR2 FQGNSA. The donor population consisted of healthy HIV-negative adults with no recent acute infections or vaccinations. The V and J genes are TRBV7-2 and TRBJ2-4; D is possibly TRBD1 (6 bases). The sequence was obtained from a man aged 18 to 29 in good health. The material sequenced was memory CD4+ T cells sorted from blood. Sample subset: CD45RA-negative fraction. The CDR3 DNA reads as TGTGCCAGCAGCTTAGGGGGACAAAGAAACATTCAGTACTTC. Protein product: CASSLGGQRNIQYF. Looking up the rest from reference TRBV7-2 and TRBJ2-4 gives the full variable domain: GAGVSQSPSNKVTEKGKDVELRCDPISGHTALYWYRQSLGQGLEFLIYFQGNSAPDKSGLPSDRFSAERTGGSVSTLTIQRTQQEDSAVYLCASSLGGQRNIQYFGAGTRLSVL.